Reported below is one T cell receptor (beta chain). Treg sorting used a CD4+CD25+CD127-/low gate. After constant-region reverse-primer amplification, full-length variable regions underwent semi-nested PCR with Nested Universal Primer A. Using its own MiXCR run on the 5' RACE reads, TCRdb lists one record per CDR3 protein. The table shows 9,500 to 15,000 distinct CDR3 sequences, with approximately 50% occurring only once. This CDR3 region has 12 residues. J gave up 4 bases and V 3 bases, and 2 bases lay outside the gene matches. From germline, CDR1 is SQVTM and CDR2 ANQGSEA. The sequenced sample was tumor-infiltrating Tregs sorted from the breast tumor. The J gene is TRBJ1-1, the V gene TRBV29-1; 7 positions agree with TRBD1. The origin of this receptor is a female donor with breast cancer. In nucleotides, the CDR3 is TGCAGCGTTGATGCAGGGGGCACTGAAGCTTTCTTT. This gives the protein CSVDAGGTEAFF.